Each of the 13 T cell receptor beta chains below was sequenced from the same sample in a study of radiation and T cells in renal cell carcinoma. Indicated time point: blood 2 weeks post-SBRT. Regarding treatment: 15 Gy SBRT to primary tumor, nephrectomy 4 weeks later. Some clones are missing from TCRdb's copy, which holds only in-frame ones; the method was immunoSEQ multiplex PCR. The data show around 76,000 clones, with roughly 82% seen just once and 5.8% held by the top ten. Here the sequenced sample was blood, taken from a patient whose treatment included radiotherapy and nephrectomy. The receptors come from a man aged 55 to 70 with renal cell carcinoma.

CDR3 sequence: CASSGTRSGANVLTF. Written as DNA, the CDR3 is TGTGCCAGCAGCGGTACTCGGTCTGGGGCCAACGTCCTGACTTTC. The chain has TRBV2 and TRBJ2-6; no clear D gene. Germline V lookup: CDR1 SNHLY, CDR2 FYNNEI. Trimming stripped 6 bases from V and 1 base from J, with 10 bases between. The CDR3 has 15 residues.

V gene TRBV10-1 combines with J gene TRBJ2-3, with no clear D. This CDR3 spans 14 amino acids. CDR1 WNHNN and CDR2 SYGVQD come from the germline V gene (reference sequence). Trimming removed 6 bases from V and 0 bases from J, with 10 bases in between. In DNA, the CDR3 is TGCGCCAGCAGCACCATCGTAAGCACAGATACGCAGTATTTT. The encoded protein is CASSTIVSTDTQYF.

The chain employs TRBV7-8 and TRBJ2-7; 8 bases are shared with TRBD2. This CDR3 has 14 amino acids. Looked up from germline, CDR1 is SGHVS and CDR2 is FQNEAQ. V trimming: 5 bases; J trimming: 6 bases; junction bases outside the gene matches: 9. The CDR3 protein is CASSPLAGATEQYF. DNA for the CDR3: TGTGCCAGCAGCCCGCTAGCGGGTGCGACCGAGCAGTACTTC.

The chain links TRBV5-1 to TRBJ2-5; D may match TRBD1 or TRBD2 (5 bases each). The CDR3 sequence is 13 residues long. The V end lost 3 bases, the J end lost 3 bases, and 9 bases lay between the germline ends. Germline loops: CDR1 SGHRS, CDR2 YFSETQ. The CDR3 bases are TGCGCCAGCAGCTGGGACCTCGAAGAGACCCAGTACTTC. Translating it yields CASSWDLEETQYF.

The CDR3 coding sequence is TGTGCCAGCAGTTTATCGTCCAGCGGGCATGGATATGCCGAGCAGTACTTC. This gives the protein CASSLSSSGHGYAEQYF. The J gene is TRBJ2-7, the V gene TRBV27; tentative D call: TRBD2 (6 bases). Germline CDR1 reads MNHEY; CDR2 reads SMNVEV (reference sequence). There are 17 residues in the CDR3. V was trimmed by 0 bases and J by 6 bases, leaving 21 bases between them.

This clone appeared a single time. V is TRBV9 and J is TRBJ2-3, with unresolved D. The CDR3 is 13 amino acids. The germline gives CDR1 SGDLS, CDR2 YYNGEE. V was clipped by 4 bases and J by 2 bases, with 8 bases between them. The CDR3 DNA reads TGTGCCAGCAGCCCCGCCGTCACAGATACGCAGTATTTT. Translated, it gives CASSPAVTDTQYF.

The V gene is TRBV7-2, the J gene TRBJ1-3; D is undetermined. V shed 5 bases and J shed 0 bases, with 11 bases lying between them. Germline V gene sequence: CDR1 SGHTA, CDR2 FQGNSA. The CDR3 consists of 15 residues. Here the CDR3 reads CASSRGPSSGNTIYF. DNA of the CDR3: TGTGCCAGCAGCCGCGGCCCTAGCTCTGGAAACACCATATATTTT.

This sequence joins TRBV6-6 and TRBJ1-4; the D is unclear. Trimming left V 2 bases short and J 8 bases short, with 6 bases between. Germline V gene data show CDR1 as MNHNY and CDR2 as SVGAGI (reference sequence). This CDR3 comprises 12 residues. CDR3 loop: CASSYGVEKLFF. The CDR3, as DNA: TGTGCCAGCAGTTACGGGGTGGAAAAACTGTTTTTT.

The chain joins TRBV21-1 to TRBJ2-7; whether TRBD2, the table's D call, matches the DNA was not checked. TRBV21-1 is a recognized pseudogene. This CDR3 comprises 14 residues. CDR3 in amino acids: CASSKRWLAKEQYF. In nucleotides, the CDR3 is TGTGCCAGCAGCAAGCGGTGGCTAGCTAAAGAGCAGTACTTC.

CDR3 loop: CASSLQGSQPQHF. The CDR3, as DNA: TGTGCCAGCAGCTTACAGGGGAGTCAGCCCCAGCATTTT. This chain joins TRBV5-4 and TRBJ1-5; 7 bases agree with TRBD1. Germline CDR1 and CDR2: SGHNT and YYREEE (reference sequence). The CDR3 loop spans 13 amino acids. The V and J ends lost 2 bases and 6 bases, in that order; junction bases with no gene match: 2.

The chain joins TRBV27 to TRBJ1-5, with no clear D. The CDR3 has 15 amino acids. The V gene lost 3 bases and the J gene lost 2 bases, with 11 bases spanning the gap. Germline V gives CDR1 MNHEY, CDR2 SMNVEV (reference sequence). CDR3 region: CASSFRGEGNQPQHF. CDR3 sequence (DNA): TGTGCCAGCAGTTTCCGAGGAGAAGGCAATCAGCCCCAGCATTTT.

V is TRBV19 and J is TRBJ2-2; D is perhaps TRBD1 (5 bases). The V and J ends lost 1 base and 8 bases respectively, with 5 bases between them. From germline, CDR1 is LNHDA and CDR2 SQIVND (reference sequence). This CDR3 region has 12 residues. DNA of the CDR3: TGTGCCAGTAGTATAGGGACAGGGGAGCTGTTTTTT. This gives the protein CASSIGTGELFF.

The V gene is TRBV18, the J gene TRBJ2-1; no clear D. CDR3 size: 12 residues. Germline V CDR1 and CDR2: KGHSH, LQKENI. Trimming removed 4 bases from V and 7 bases from J, with 8 bases in between. CDR3: CASSLQMNEQFF. For the CDR3, the DNA is TGTGCCAGCTCACTACAAATGAATGAGCAGTTCTTC.